The 17 T cell receptor beta chains given below trace back to one sample, sequenced in a study of T cell responses to AZD1222 COVID-19 vaccine. The data were produced by immunoSEQ multiplex PCR, yet TCRdb's version contains in-frame clones alone and is incomplete. This table has 150,000 to 200,000 clones, around 94% appearing once. The sequencing here drew on peripheral blood, taken on day 0 of AZD1222 vaccination. Receptors originate from an adult in good health.

The V gene is TRBV7-6, the J gene TRBJ1-4; tentative D call: TRBD1 (5 bases). The germline V and J ends were trimmed by 5 bases and 8 bases, with 15 bases remaining between them. Germline V CDR1 and CDR2: SGHVS, FNYEAQ. The CDR3 is 14 amino acids. The CDR3: CASSQRRGWEKLFF. The CDR3 DNA follows: TGTGCCAGCAGCCAACGGAGGGGATGGGAAAAACTGTTTTTT.

The chain uses TRBV7-9 and TRBJ2-1; TRBD1 matches at 10 bases. J was trimmed by 4 bases and V by 5 bases; bases with no gene match: 8. Germline V gives CDR1 SEHNR, CDR2 FQNEAQ (reference sequence). This CDR3 has 16 residues. Here the CDR3 reads CASSRLGQGSYNEQFF. The CDR3 nucleotides read TGTGCCAGCAGCCGACTGGGACAGGGGAGTTACAATGAGCAGTTCTTC.

The table lists this clone with a few counts. The chain links TRBV28 to TRBJ2-3; no definite D call. The V end lost 6 bases, the J end lost 8 bases, and 18 bases lay between the germline ends. CDR3 length: 14 residues. Germline V gene sequence: CDR1 MDHEN, CDR2 SYDVKM. CDR3 DNA: TGTGCCAGCAGCCTACCACTGGGTCCGGGTACGCAGTATTTT. This encodes CASSLPLGPGTQYF.

The rearrangement links TRBV18 to TRBJ1-5; 8 nucleotides line up with TRBD1. Germline CDR1 is KGHSH and CDR2 is LQKENI. The length of the CDR3 is 16 residues. V lost 5 bases to trimming and J lost 4 bases; unmatched junction nucleotides: 10. The CDR3 DNA reads TGTGCCAGCTCATCACGGGACAGGACTTTTAATCAGCCCCAGCATTTT. Its protein is CASSSRDRTFNQPQHF.

This chain uses TRBV5-4 with TRBJ2-7; D could derive from TRBD1 or TRBD2 (7 bases each). V lost 3 bases to trimming and J lost 7 bases, with 23 bases between them. Germline CDR1 SGHNT, CDR2 YYREEE (reference sequence). The CDR3 contains 16 residues. The CDR3 sequence is CASSSPRGEGPSEQYF. The CDR3 DNA follows: TGTGCCAGCAGCTCCCCCAGGGGGGAGGGCCCTAGTGAGCAGTACTTC.

V is TRBV6-5 and J is TRBJ1-5; no firm D call. CDR3 length: 13 residues. V lost 2 bases, J lost 0 bases, and 2 bases lay in between. The germline V gene has CDR1 MNHEY and CDR2 SVGAGI. The CDR3 coding sequence is TGTGCCAGCAGTTACACTAGCAATCAGCCCCAGCATTTT. It yields the protein CASSYTSNQPQHF.

This chain links TRBV29-1 with TRBJ2-1; perhaps TRBD2 as D (6 bases). The CDR3 sequence is 13 residues long. V was trimmed by 6 bases and J by 3 bases, leaving 12 bases between them. The germline V gene encodes CDR1 SQVTM and CDR2 ANQGSEA. For the CDR3, the DNA is TGCAGCGTGGCCGGGAGCGTCTACAATGAGCAGTTCTTC. It codes for CSVAGSVYNEQFF.

The table lists this clone with a count of one. The V and J genes are TRBV30 and TRBJ2-7; 11 nucleotides align to TRBD2. The CDR3 covers 13 residues. The junction had 6 bases not matched to a gene; V was cut back by 0 bases and J by 11 bases. The germline gives CDR1 GTSNPN, CDR2 SVGIG (reference sequence). The CDR3 coding sequence is TGTGCCTGGAGTGTGATACTAGCGGGAGAGGAGTACTTC. Translating it yields CAWSVILAGEEYF.

In its sample, this clone was seen a few times. This sequence joins TRBV7-9 and TRBJ1-2; TRBD1 might be the D (5 bases). From germline, CDR1 is SEHNR and CDR2 FQNEAQ (reference sequence). V lost 3 bases and J lost 6, with 17 bases in between. The CDR3 is made up of 15 amino acids. The CDR3 coding sequence is TGTGCCAGCAGCTTTTTAGGGGCCAGCCAAGATGGCTACACCTTC. It is translated as CASSFLGASQDGYTF.

This chain uses TRBV7-2 with TRBJ2-1; D unresolved. V lost 3 bases and J 8 bases, leaving 14 bases between the germline ends. Germline CDR1 is SGHTA and CDR2 is FQGNSA. The CDR3 is 14 amino acids. CDR3 nucleotide sequence: TGTGCCAGCAGCTTTCCGCTTGGCGGCGATGAGCAGTTCTTC. Translating it yields CASSFPLGGDEQFF.

This rearrangement joins TRBV10-2 to TRBJ2-6; D possibly uses TRBD1 or TRBD2 (5 bases each). Germline assignment: CDR1 WSHSY and CDR2 SAAADI. V gave up 0 bases and J gave up 0 bases, with 12 bases separating them. CDR3 length: 18 amino acids. CDR3 region: CASSESIWGNSGANVLTF. The CDR3 DNA sequence: TGCGCCAGCAGTGAGTCGATTTGGGGGAACTCTGGGGCCAACGTCCTGACTTTC.

The V call is TRBV4-1, the J call TRBJ1-6, with D tentatively TRBD1 (5 bases). In germline, CDR1 is MGHRA, CDR2 YSYEKL. V gave up 1 base and J gave up 7 bases, with 17 bases separating them. This CDR3 has 17 amino acids. CDR3 residues: CASSQGSAGPRNSPLHF. The CDR3 DNA sequence: TGCGCCAGCAGCCAAGGGAGTGCGGGGCCGAGGAATTCACCCCTCCACTTT.

About this clone: Other DNA sequences in the sample encode the same CDR3. The rearrangement uses TRBV5-1 and TRBJ1-1; no clear D gene. The V gene's germline CDR1 is SGHRS and CDR2 YFSETQ. This CDR3 region has 13 residues. Trimming took off 2 bases at V and 2 bases at J, with 7 bases between the two ends. As DNA, the CDR3 is TGCGCCAGCAGCTTTTTCGGAAACACTGAAGCTTTCTTT. It translates to CASSFFGNTEAFF.

The chain recombines TRBV7-9 with TRBJ1-1; TRBD1 aligns across 7 bases. V shed 4 bases and J 5 bases; nucleotides not matched to a gene: 1. The CDR3 totals 12 residues. Germline-derived CDR1 and CDR2 are SEHNR and FQNEAQ (reference sequence). Here the CDR3 DNA reads TGTGCCAGCAGCTCGACAGGGACTGAAGCTTTCTTT. It codes for CASSSTGTEAFF.

The chain recombines TRBV6-1 with TRBJ2-7; D is perhaps TRBD2 (6 bases). The CDR3 covers 16 residues. Germline V gene lookup returns CDR1 MNHNS and CDR2 SASEGT. V shed 1 base and J shed 3 bases, with 16 bases lying between them. The CDR3, as DNA: TGTGCCAGCAGTGAAGGCCTAGCGACTACAAACTACGAGCAGTACTTC. Amino acid sequence: CASSEGLATTNYEQYF.

This clone appeared many times. This chain connects TRBV6-1 to TRBJ2-1; TRBD2 might be the D (6 bases). V was trimmed by 1 base and J by 0 bases, leaving 7 bases between them. The CDR3 runs to 15 residues. Germline V gene sequence: CDR1 MNHNS, CDR2 SASEGT. The CDR3: CASSEDSGSYNEQFF. CDR3 bases: TGTGCCAGCAGTGAAGATAGCGGCTCCTACAATGAGCAGTTCTTC.

The chain recombines TRBV3-1 (or the pseudogene TRBV3-2) with TRBJ2-4; perhaps D is TRBD1 or TRBD2 (5 bases each). Trimming pared 4 bases from V and 1 base from J, leaving 14 bases between. Germline V CDR1 and CDR2: LGHDT, YNNKEL (reference sequence). This CDR3 spans 16 amino acids. As DNA, the CDR3 is TGTGCCAGCAGCCGGACGGGGCCCCGGGCCAAAAACATTCAGTACTTC. This encodes CASSRTGPRAKNIQYF.